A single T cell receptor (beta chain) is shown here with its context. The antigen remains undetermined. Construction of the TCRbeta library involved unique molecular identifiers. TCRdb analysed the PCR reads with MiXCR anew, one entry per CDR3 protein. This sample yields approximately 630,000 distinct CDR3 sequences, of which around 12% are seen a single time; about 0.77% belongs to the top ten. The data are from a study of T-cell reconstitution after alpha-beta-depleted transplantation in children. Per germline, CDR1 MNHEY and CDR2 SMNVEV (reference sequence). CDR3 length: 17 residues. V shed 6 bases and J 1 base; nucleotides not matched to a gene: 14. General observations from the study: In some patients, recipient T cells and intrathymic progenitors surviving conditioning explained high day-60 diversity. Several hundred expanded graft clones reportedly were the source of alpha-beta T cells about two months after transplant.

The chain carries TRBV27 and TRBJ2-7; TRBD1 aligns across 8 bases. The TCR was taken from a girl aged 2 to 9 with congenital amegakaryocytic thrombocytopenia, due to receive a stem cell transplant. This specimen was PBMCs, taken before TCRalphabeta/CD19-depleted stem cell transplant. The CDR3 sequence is CASSLIGVTGASYEQYF. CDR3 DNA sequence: TGTGCCAGCAGCCTTATCGGGGTGACAGGGGCTTCCTACGAGCAGTACTTC.